This T cell receptor beta chain comes out of a study of shared clonotypes between healthy human individuals. Assay runs were performed at deep level. Assay: immunoSEQ multiplex PCR; the TCRdb copy retains only in-frame clones and omits some. The data contain 2 million or so clones, 95% of them singletons. Material: naive CD4+ T cells sorted from blood. The subset: CD45RA+ positively selected. This clonotype was sampled from a young man in good health.

As DNA, the CDR3 is TGTGCCAGCAGTGGAGAGACAGGGGGAACTGAAGCTTTCTTT. Its translation: CASSGETGGTEAFF. The chain joins TRBV2 to TRBJ1-1, with 9 bases identical to TRBD1. The CDR3 runs 14 residues. Germline values: CDR1 SNHLY, CDR2 FYNNEI. The J segment lost 5 bases and the V segment lost 4 bases, leaving 5 bases of the junction unmatched.